The next 30 T cell receptor beta chains were all read from a single sample in a study of T-cell reconstitution after alpha-beta-depleted transplantation in children. A library of TCRbeta sequences, prepared with unique molecular identifiers, was generated. TCRdb reprocessed the PCR reads via MiXCR and lists one record per CDR3 protein. The table has just under 550,000 distinct CDR3 sequences, about 17% seen once. Specimen: PBMCs from the stem cell graft donor, collected from the stem cell graft. Receptors originate from a human donor who donated a stem cell graft to a child with acute lymphoblastic leukemia.

The chain links TRBV7-9 to TRBJ2-5; 7 bases agree with TRBD2. Germline-derived CDR1 and CDR2 are SEHNR and FQNEAQ (reference sequence). CDR3 length equals 14 residues. V lost 5 bases and J lost 1; bases outside the gene matches: 4. Here the CDR3 reads CASSPGTTQETQYF. For the CDR3, the DNA is TGTGCCAGCAGCCCCGGGACTACCCAAGAGACCCAGTACTTC.

This clonotype was observed a handful of times. J is TRBJ2-5 and V is TRBV12-3 or TRBV12-4, with TRBD2 matching over 12 bases. V shed 0 bases, J shed 5 bases, and the junction held 10 bases outside the gene matches. The CDR3 runs to 18 residues. CDR3 protein: CASSLALLAGGPAETQYF. CDR3 in DNA: TGTGCCAGCAGTTTAGCGCTCCTAGCGGGAGGGCCGGCTGAGACCCAGTACTTC.

In its sample, this clonotype was seen once. This chain links TRBV7-3 with TRBJ2-1, with 10 bases identical to TRBD2. With V trimmed by 6 bases and J by 5 bases, 7 bases remained unmatched. CDR1 is SGHTA, CDR2 FQGTGA, per germline. The CDR3 totals 15 residues. CDR3 in amino acids: CASRTGTSANNEQFF. CDR3 nucleotide sequence: TGTGCCAGCAGGACCGGGACTAGCGCGAACAATGAGCAGTTCTTC. The full variable domain, with the rest looked up from reference TRBV7-3 and TRBJ2-1, is GAGVSQTPSNKVTEKGKYVELRCDPISGHTALYWYRQSLGQGPEFLIYFQGTGAADDSGLPNDRFFAVRPEGSVSTLKIQRTERGDSAVYLCASRTGTSANNEQFFGPGTRLTVL.

The V gene is TRBV5-1, the J gene TRBJ2-2; TRBD1 agrees at 8 bases. Trimming at V came to 0 bases and at J to 4 bases, leaving 8 bases not matched to a gene. The CDR3 consists of 17 residues. Germline V gene data show CDR1 as SGHRS and CDR2 as YFSETQ. CDR3: CASSLDGQGRVTGELFF. For the CDR3, the DNA is TGCGCCAGCAGCTTGGATGGACAGGGAAGGGTCACCGGGGAGCTGTTTTTT.

The chain joins TRBV7-2 to TRBJ2-4, with 11 positions matching TRBD1. Germline lookup yields CDR1 SGHTA and CDR2 FQGNSA. V was pared by 5 bases and J by 8 bases, with 8 bases of the junction left unmatched. The CDR3 contains 15 residues. The CDR3 nucleotides are TGTGCCAGCAGCCCTCCCGGGACAGGGGGGCACATTCAGTACTTC. Translation gives CASSPPGTGGHIQYF.

The genes are TRBV12-3 or TRBV12-4 and TRBJ2-7; 7 bases match TRBD1. The J segment lost 5 bases and the V segment lost 5 bases, leaving 9 bases of the junction unmatched. The CDR3 contains 14 residues. For the CDR3, the DNA is TGTGCCAGCAGTCTTAGACAGGGCAACCACGAGCAGTACTTC. Its translation: CASSLRQGNHEQYF.

This clonotype was observed a handful of times. The chain uses TRBV10-3 and TRBJ1-5, with D unclear. This CDR3 spans 10 amino acids. V was shortened by 8 bases and J by 7 bases, with 6 bases between the two germline ends. Per the germline V gene, CDR1 is ENHRY and CDR2 is SYGVKD. CDR3 nucleotide sequence: TGTGCCATCGGACGGCAGCCCCAGCATTTT. Translation: CAIGRQPQHF.

This clonotype was counted only a few times. This chain joins TRBV12-3 or TRBV12-4 and TRBJ2-2; possible D gene TRBD2, 5 bases. V lost 3 bases to trimming and J lost 4 bases, with 12 bases between them. CDR3 length: 15 amino acids. CDR3 residues: CASSFPLASTGELFF. The CDR3 DNA is TGTGCCAGCAGTTTCCCATTAGCGTCCACCGGGGAGCTGTTTTTT.

Ten or more counts support this clonotype. The CDR3 is CSVTRGQTNTEAFF. CDR3 bases: TGCAGCGTGACCCGCGGACAGACGAACACTGAAGCTTTCTTT. The chain is built from TRBV29-1 and TRBJ1-1; a possible D gene is TRBD1 (6 bases). The CDR3 spans 14 residues. V was shortened by 6 bases and J by 1 base, with 15 bases between the two germline ends. Germline V gene sequence: CDR1 SQVTM, CDR2 ANQGSEA.

This clonotype was seen more than once but under ten times. CDR3 sequence: CASSLTLSTASTGELFF. The CDR3 region has the DNA TGTGCCAGCAGCCTAACACTGTCAACAGCGAGCACCGGGGAGCTGTTTTTT. The chain combines TRBV7-6 with TRBJ2-2, with D unresolved. Germline V gene lookup returns CDR1 SGHVS and CDR2 FNYEAQ. The germline V and J ends were trimmed by 5 bases and 4 bases, with 20 bases remaining between them. The CDR3 has 17 amino acids.

The gene calls are TRBV20-1 and TRBJ1-1; the D is unclear. The CDR3 covers 14 residues. Between the trimmed V and J ends, which lost 0 bases and 3 bases, there was a span of 11 bases. CDR1 DFQATT and CDR2 SNEGSKA come from the germline V gene (reference sequence). For the CDR3, the DNA is TGCAGTGCTAGAGATCTCCGGGTACACACTGAAGCTTTCTTT. Encoded protein: CSARDLRVHTEAFF.

The J gene is TRBJ2-7, the V gene TRBV19; no clear D gene. Per the germline V gene, CDR1 is LNHDA and CDR2 is SQIVND (reference sequence). Trimming shortened V by 2 bases and J by 3 bases, and 8 bases separated the two germline ends. CDR3 length equals 13 residues. This CDR3 is CASSIYGFYEQYF. The CDR3 DNA sequence: TGTGCCAGTAGTATATACGGCTTCTACGAGCAGTACTTC.

The chain combines TRBV29-1 with TRBJ2-7; TRBD1 might be the D (6 bases). The CDR3 has 14 residues. V dropped 6 bases and J dropped 6 bases, with 21 bases sitting between them. The germline gives CDR1 SQVTM, CDR2 ANQGSEA. The CDR3 spells CSVVRGDYRLEQYF. The CDR3 nucleotides are TGCAGCGTCGTCAGGGGAGACTACCGGCTCGAGCAGTACTTC.

This clonotype came up a few times. The genes are TRBV21-1 and TRBJ1-1; TRBD1, the table's D call, lacks a check against the DNA. TRBV21-1 has pseudogene status. The CDR3 extends over 16 amino acids. The CDR3 is CASSKVYRGRNTEAFF. For the CDR3, the DNA is TGTGCCAGCAGCAAAGTGTACAGGGGGCGAAACACTGAAGCTTTCTTT.

This clonotype has a handful of counts. The J gene is TRBJ2-3, the V gene TRBV10-3; D unresolved. Trimming took off 2 bases at V and 5 bases at J, with 5 bases between the two ends. This CDR3 comprises 12 residues. Germline loops: CDR1 ENHRY, CDR2 SYGVKD. CDR3 in DNA: TGTGCCATCAGTGAGAACGAAGATACGCAGTATTTT. It codes for CAISENEDTQYF.

The chain carries TRBV12-3 or TRBV12-4 and TRBJ2-7; 14 bases are shared with TRBD2. The J segment lost 5 bases and the V segment lost 3 bases, leaving 9 bases of the junction unmatched. This CDR3 region has 17 residues. The CDR3 is CASSLITGTSGRDEQYF. The CDR3, as DNA: TGTGCCAGCAGTTTGATTACCGGGACTAGCGGGAGAGACGAGCAGTACTTC.

This clonotype has a handful of counts. The chain couples TRBV7-2 to TRBJ2-7, with D unresolved. V dropped 5 bases and J dropped 5 bases, with 13 bases sitting between them. The germline CDR1 and CDR2 sequences are SGHTA and FQGNSA. The CDR3 covers 13 residues. The CDR3 sequence is CASSLPSRNEQYF. CDR3 in DNA: TGTGCCAGCAGCCTACCGTCGAGGAACGAGCAGTACTTC.

The rearrangement joins TRBV11-1 to TRBJ1-2, with TRBD1 identical over 7 bases. CDR3 size: 15 residues. V trimming: 3 bases; J trimming: 6 bases; junction bases outside the gene matches: 10. Germline CDR1 and CDR2: SGHAT and FQDESV (reference sequence). CDR3 residues: CASSFETDRAHGYTF. As DNA, the CDR3 is TGTGCCAGCAGCTTCGAGACCGACAGGGCGCATGGCTACACCTTC.

This clonotype was seen a handful of times. The chain is built from TRBV20-1 and TRBJ2-2, with 8 nucleotides matching TRBD2. Germline V gene sequence: CDR1 DFQATT, CDR2 SNEGSKA (reference sequence). The CDR3 is 15 residues long. Unmatched junction bases numbered 2, after V lost 1 base and J lost 1 base. For the CDR3, the DNA is TGCAGTGCTAGAGGGCGGGGGGTGAACACCGGGGAGCTGTTTTTT. Its translation is CSARGRGVNTGELFF.

This clonotype was counted a few times. The chain employs TRBV20-1 and TRBJ2-7; TRBD1 agrees at 9 bases. J gave up 0 bases and V 1 base, and 7 bases lay outside the gene matches. CDR1 is DFQATT, CDR2 SNEGSKA, per germline (reference sequence). The CDR3 runs 16 residues. The CDR3: CSARGWDRVSSYEQYF. The DNA of the CDR3 is TGCAGTGCTAGAGGATGGGACAGGGTGAGCTCCTACGAGCAGTACTTC.

There are a few counts of this clonotype. The gene calls are TRBV20-1 and TRBJ2-7; D gene ambiguous. V dropped 3 bases and J dropped 1 base, with 13 bases sitting between them. The CDR3 sequence is 14 residues long. Germline CDR1 DFQATT, CDR2 SNEGSKA (reference sequence). This CDR3 reads CSASGNLLSYEQYF. The DNA of the CDR3 is TGCAGTGCTAGTGGGAATCTCCTTTCCTACGAGCAGTACTTC.

V and J are TRBV20-1 and TRBJ2-5, with 8 bases matching TRBD2. J was trimmed by 1 base and V by 1 base; bases with no gene match: 14. This CDR3 has 18 residues. CDR1 and CDR2 (germline): DFQATT, SNEGSKA (reference sequence). CDR3 loop: CSARGGLAGPPIQETQYF. Written as DNA, the CDR3 is TGCAGTGCTAGAGGCGGGCTAGCGGGCCCCCCCATCCAAGAGACCCAGTACTTC.

This clonotype was detected ten times or more. This chain uses TRBV9 with TRBJ1-2; TRBD1 aligns across 7 bases. The CDR3 sequence is 12 residues long. With V trimmed by 4 bases and J by 5 bases, 2 bases remained unmatched. Germline V CDR1 and CDR2: SGDLS, YYNGEE. The CDR3 loop is CASSRDSYGYTF. CDR3 DNA: TGTGCCAGCAGCCGGGACAGTTATGGCTACACCTTC.

The V call is TRBV27, the J call TRBJ1-4; 8 bases are shared with TRBD1. CDR3 length: 14 residues. V was pared by 7 bases and J by 10 bases, with 11 bases of the junction left unmatched. Germline V gene data show CDR1 as MNHEY and CDR2 as SMNVEV (reference sequence). The CDR3 protein is CASTTGQGPGKLFF. In DNA, the CDR3 is TGTGCCAGCACCACCGGACAGGGTCCTGGAAAACTGTTTTTT.

The chain recombines TRBV12-3 or TRBV12-4 with TRBJ2-1; 8 bases fit TRBD2. The CDR3 is 14 amino acids. V lost 2 bases and J lost 6; bases outside the gene matches: 3. The CDR3 sequence is CASSLRGTSNEQFF. In DNA form, the CDR3 reads TGTGCCAGCAGTTTAAGGGGGACTAGCAATGAGCAGTTCTTC.

This clonotype was detected a few times. The chain has TRBV9 and TRBJ2-5, with 12 bases identical to TRBD1. This CDR3 is 15 amino acids long. V dropped 3 bases and J dropped 5; count of bases not matched to a gene: 5. Germline CDR1 reads SGDLS; CDR2 reads YYNGEE. For the CDR3, the DNA is TGTGCCAGCAGCGGGGGACAGGGGGCATGGGAGACCCAGTACTTC. This translates into CASSGGQGAWETQYF.

This chain joins TRBV27 and TRBJ2-7, with TRBD2 matching over 9 bases. The V segment lost 1 base and the J segment 5 bases; nucleotides outside the gene matches: 3. In germline, CDR1 is MNHEY, CDR2 SMNVEV (reference sequence). The CDR3 runs 14 residues. The CDR3 is CASSLLAGENEQYF. The CDR3 bases are TGTGCCAGCAGTTTATTAGCGGGAGAAAACGAGCAGTACTTC.

The chain links TRBV10-2 to TRBJ2-1, with 11 nucleotides matching TRBD2. Germline V lookup: CDR1 WSHSY, CDR2 SAAADI. V was clipped by 6 bases and J by 1 base; unmatched bases: 8. CDR3 length: 17 amino acids. DNA for the CDR3: TGCGCCAGCAGAGGGCTAGGGACTAGCGGTTCCTACAATGAGCAGTTCTTC. Protein: CASRGLGTSGSYNEQFF.

The chain recombines TRBV11-3 with TRBJ2-7; TRBD1 agrees at 8 bases. The CDR3 contains 15 residues. The V segment lost 5 bases and the J segment 2 bases; nucleotides outside the gene matches: 8. Germline values: CDR1 SGHNT, CDR2 YENEEA. The CDR3, as DNA: TGTGCCAGCAGCCGTAACGGACAGGGAGCCTACGAGCAGTACTTC. Protein product: CASSRNGQGAYEQYF.

The sample holds a few counts of this clonotype. The chain links TRBV5-1 to TRBJ2-3, with TRBD1 matching 7 bases. The CDR3 totals 16 residues. Germline loops: CDR1 SGHRS, CDR2 YFSETQ. V gave up 7 bases and J gave up 2 bases; unmatched junction bases: 13. The CDR3 nucleotides are TGCGCCAGCGGAGAAGGGGGCTGGGGCCCCACAGATACGCAGTATTTT. Protein: CASGEGGWGPTDTQYF.